A single sample is the source of the 9 T cell receptor beta chains below, sequenced in a study of Graves' ophthalmopathy and Graves' hyperthyroidism. TCR beta CDR3 amplification used RNA transcripts. HTBI primers were used in a first-round RT-PCR, which preceded a second-round multiplex PCR. TCRdb redid the calling of the multiplex PCR reads with MiXCR, one entry per CDR3 protein. The sample includes 500,000 to 800,000 distinct CDR3 sequences, roughly 41% of them seen just once. The sequenced sample consisted of peripheral blood. These TCRs come from an adult man with Graves' ophthalmopathy.

Many counts were recorded for this clonotype. CDR3 residues: CASYRVPEAFF. The CDR3 bases are TGTGCCAGTTACAGGGTTCCTGAAGCTTTCTTT. V and J are TRBV10-3 and TRBJ1-1; tentative D call: TRBD1 (6 bases). Germline-derived CDR1 and CDR2 are ENHRY and SYGVKD. The CDR3 runs 11 residues. Deletions cut 10 bases from V and 6 bases from J, with 12 bases between.

This clonotype was counted many times. The chain combines TRBV15 with TRBJ1-5; no reliable D call. Germline CDR1 LNHNV, CDR2 YYDKDF (reference sequence). The ends were cut back, 6 bases at V and 6 bases at J, with 12 bases in the middle. The CDR3 spans 13 residues. The CDR3 DNA sequence: TGTGCCACCAGTGGGCAGAGTAGTCAGCCCCAGCATTTT. This translates into CATSGQSSQPQHF.

This clonotype appeared a few times. One end of the junction is discordant with germline, which a read error may explain. The J gene is TRBJ1-1, the V gene TRBV5-8; 8 nucleotides line up with TRBD1. Germline V gene lookup returns CDR1 SGHTS and CDR2 YDEGEE. The CDR3 totals 15 residues. The CDR3 loop reads CASSQVQGVGTEAFF. CDR3 DNA sequence: TGCGCCAGCAGCCAAGTACAGGGGGTTGGCACTGAAGCTTTCTTT.

This clonotype came up many times. The rearrangement uses TRBV25-1 and TRBJ1-1; unclear D gene. Per the germline V gene, CDR1 is MGHDK and CDR2 is SYGVNS. This CDR3 region has 15 residues. The V end lost 4 bases, the J end lost 1 base, and 13 bases lay between the germline ends. The CDR3 sequence: CASSVVGAGNTEAFF. The CDR3, as DNA: TGTGCCAGCAGTGTAGTAGGCGCGGGGAACACTGAAGCTTTCTTT.

The rearrangement links TRBV12-3 or TRBV12-4 to TRBJ1-1; D not resolved. The CDR3 totals 12 residues. The chain's CDR3 is CASGTKDTEAFF. The CDR3 coding sequence is TGTGCTAGTGGTACAAAGGACACTGAAGCTTTCTTT.

In its sample, this clonotype was seen once. The rearrangement joins TRBV29-1 to TRBJ2-5; 9 bases are shared with TRBD1. The germline CDR1 and CDR2 sequences are SQVTM and ANQGSEA. V was clipped by 7 bases and J by 4 bases; unmatched bases: 13. The CDR3 spans 15 residues. The CDR3 loop reads CSAMDRGGQGETQYF. The CDR3, as DNA: TGCAGCGCCATGGACAGGGGAGGTCAGGGAGAGACCCAGTACTTC.

The chain employs TRBV9 and TRBJ1-3; 7 bases line up with TRBD1. The V and J ends lost 4 bases and 8 bases, in that order; junction bases with no gene match: 9. CDR1 is SGDLS, CDR2 YYNGEE, per germline. The length of the CDR3 is 14 residues. In DNA, the CDR3 is TGTGCCAGCAGCCCAGGGGGAGTCCAAGACACCATATATTTT. Translated, it gives CASSPGGVQDTIYF.

This clonotype was counted between two and nine times. The chain has TRBV5-6 and TRBJ2-2, with 9 bases matching TRBD2. The V gene end was trimmed by 1 base and the J gene end by 6 bases; junction bases not matched to a gene: 7. The CDR3 loop spans 16 amino acids. The germline CDR1 and CDR2 sequences are SGHDT and YYEEEE. The CDR3 nucleotides are TGTGCCAGCAGCTTGTTGGCTAGCGGGGATTCCGGGGAGCTGTTTTTT. Protein product: CASSLLASGDSGELFF.

This clonotype was observed many times. The J gene is TRBJ1-6, the V gene TRBV2; 8 bases match TRBD1. The V gene end was trimmed by 6 bases and the J gene end by 7 bases; junction bases not matched to a gene: 8. Looked up from germline, CDR1 is SNHLY and CDR2 is FYNNEI. This CDR3 spans 15 amino acids. In DNA form, the CDR3 reads TGTGCCAGCAGATGGACCGGGACAGGAAATTCACCCCTCCACTTT. Translated: CASRWTGTGNSPLHF.